This TCR beta chain was observed in a study of graft-versus-host responses after intestinal transplantation. Some clones are missing from TCRdb's copy, which holds only in-frame ones; the method was immunoSEQ multiplex PCR. In the table there are fewer than 65,000 clones, more than 80% of which are singletons. A word on this clone: Its antigen is as yet unknown.

The study, taken as a whole, reports: There was an association between peak levels of circulating GvH clones and early post-transplant HvG declines. Elevated graft-versus-host to host-versus-graft clonal ratios in allografts were recorded for patients with graft-donor T cell macrochimerism.

CDR1 is MGHRA, CDR2 YSYEKL, per germline. V shed 6 bases, J shed 6 bases, and the junction held 9 bases outside the gene matches. The CDR3 spans 16 residues. This sequence joins TRBV4-1 and TRBJ2-1; TRBD2 aligns across 12 bases. This TCR was sampled from a human donor who was the organ donor for an intestinal transplant. The material sequenced was unstimulated CD4+ T cells sorted from spleen or lymph node cells, taken before transplant. The CDR3 reads CASSPFLAGGGNEQFF. In DNA, the CDR3 is TGCGCCAGCAGTCCATTTCTAGCGGGAGGGGGCAATGAGCAGTTCTTC.